This TCR beta chain was identified during a study of PD-1 blockade in mismatch repair-deficient tumors. Study information: Enrolled about 2012-2016, patients had progressing, pretreated mismatch repair-deficient cancers of about a dozen types.

CDR3 length: 16 residues. The V end lost 4 bases, the J end lost 1 base, and 15 bases lay between the germline ends. Germline V gene sequence: CDR1 SGHRS, CDR2 YFSETQ. Data came from immunoSEQ multiplex PCR; TCRdb stores just in-frame clones and leaves some out. The sample has about 110,000 clones, roughly 80% seen once. TCR sequencing covered a few patients who responded to pembrolizumab. The sample was peripheral blood, taken 60 weeks after starting pembrolizumab. The clonotype originates from an adult with mismatch repair-deficient cancer. The J gene is TRBJ2-1, the V gene TRBV5-1; either TRBD1 or TRBD2 may fit D (5 bases each). CDR3 in DNA: TGCGCCAGCAGCCCGCACGAGGGGAGATCCTACAATGAGCAGTTCTTC. As protein: CASSPHEGRSYNEQFF. The full variable domain, rest sourced from reference TRBV5-1 and TRBJ2-1, is KAGVTQTPRYLIKTRGQQVTLSCSPISGHRSVSWYQQTPGQGLQFLFEYFSETQRNKGNFPGRFSGRQFSNSRSEMNVSTLELGDSALYLCASSPHEGRSYNEQFFGPGTRLTVL.